This T cell receptor beta chain was sequenced during a study of shared clonotypes between healthy human individuals. The V end lost 4 bases, the J end lost 4 bases, and 12 bases lay between the germline ends. Looked up from germline, CDR1 is MGHRA and CDR2 is YSYEKL. The length of the CDR3 is 14 residues. Concerning this clone itself: The target antigen is unknown.

Notes on the study in general: Despite large depth, rarefaction showed incomplete sorted-subset sequencing. What naive subsets generally showed was a larger estimated richness than memory subsets showed.

Adult Caucasians living in Nashville, Tennessee made up all of the donors. Data came from immunoSEQ multiplex PCR; TCRdb stores just in-frame clones and leaves some out. Counted here are some 2,500,000 clones, around 90% occurring once; the ten biggest clones make up approximately 0.39%. Sequencing used naive CD4+ T cells from PBMCs. The sample's subset: CD45RA+ positively selected. V gene TRBV4-1 combines with J gene TRBJ2-3, with D maybe TRBD1 (5 bases). This receptor was identified in a man aged 18-30 years in good health. Some clones in this sample may be carry-over from other donors' samples. Here the CDR3 DNA reads TGCGCCAGCAGCCCCCTGGGGCAATCAGATACGCAGTATTTT. This translates into CASSPLGQSDTQYF.